What follows are 10 T cell receptor beta chains derived from one specimen sequenced in a study of blood T cell repertoires in COVID-19. Data came from immunoSEQ multiplex PCR; TCRdb stores just in-frame clones and leaves some out. The top ten hold more than 0.85% of the sample, which has roughly 360,000 clones, roughly 86% seen once. Sequencing used peripheral blood. Source of these receptors: a human donor with acute or convalescent COVID-19. The donor label of this sample is uncertain.

J is TRBJ1-6 and V is TRBV5-1; possible D gene TRBD1, 6 bases. Trimming removed 3 bases from V and 3 bases from J, with 10 bases in between. There are 15 residues in the CDR3. Germline CDR1 is SGHRS and CDR2 is YFSETQ. The CDR3 sequence: CASSSGDSYNSPLHF. The CDR3 bases are TGCGCCAGCAGCTCAGGGGATAGCTATAATTCACCCCTCCACTTT.

This sequence joins TRBV5-1 and TRBJ2-7; 10 nucleotides agree with TRBD2. Germline CDR1 is SGHRS and CDR2 is YFSETQ. V was clipped by 2 bases and J by 2 bases; unmatched bases: 7. The CDR3 extends over 16 amino acids. CDR3 bases: TGCGCCAGCAGCTTCGCTAGCGGGAGCCTCCCCTACGAGCAGTACTTC. This gives the protein CASSFASGSLPYEQYF.

The rearrangement joins TRBV6-1 to TRBJ1-1; D might be TRBD1 (5 bases). V lost 2 bases to trimming and J lost 3 bases, with 10 bases between them. Germline CDR1 is MNHNS and CDR2 is SASEGT. This CDR3 has 14 residues. CDR3 bases: TGTGCCAGCAGTGAAAAGGGGTGGGACACTGAAGCTTTCTTT. As protein: CASSEKGWDTEAFF.

Only one count was recorded for this clone. Other DNA sequences within the sample encode an identical CDR3. This chain joins TRBV30 and TRBJ1-5; possible D gene TRBD1, 5 bases. This CDR3 comprises 13 residues. Looked up from germline, CDR1 is GTSNPN and CDR2 is SVGIG (reference sequence). V shed 1 base and J shed 4 bases, with 8 bases lying between them. The CDR3, as DNA: TGTGCCTGGAGTGGACAGTTAAATCAGCCCCAGCATTTT. It specifies CAWSGQLNQPQHF. Complete variable domain (other parts from reference TRBV30 and TRBJ1-5): SQTIHQWPATLVQPVGSPLSLECTVEGTSNPNLYWYRQAAGRGLQLLFYSVGIGQISSEVPQNLSASRPQDRQFILSSKKLLLSDSGFYLCAWSGQLNQPQHFGDGTRLSIL.

The chain carries TRBV30 and TRBJ1-2, with 8 bases fitting TRBD1. Looked up from germline, CDR1 is GTSNPN and CDR2 is SVGIG (reference sequence). V was clipped by 3 bases and J by 3 bases; unmatched bases: 3. The CDR3 has 13 residues. DNA of the CDR3: TGTGCCTGGAGCAAGGACAGGGACTATGGCTACACCTTC. Amino acid sequence: CAWSKDRDYGYTF.

The rearrangement links TRBV11-2 to TRBJ1-3; 7 bases are shared with TRBD1. This CDR3 is built from 12 residues. Germline lookup yields CDR1 SGHAT and CDR2 FQNNGV. With 5 bases clipped from V and 10 bases from J, the junction kept 5 bases outside the gene matches. DNA of the CDR3: TGTGCCAGCAGCCCCCAGGGGGTTACCATATATTTT. Translating it yields CASSPQGVTIYF.

The rearrangement joins TRBV6-2 or TRBV6-3 to TRBJ1-1, with 7 bases fitting TRBD1. The V gene's germline CDR1 is MNHEY and CDR2 SVGEGT. V dropped 3 bases and J dropped 2; count of bases not matched to a gene: 3. The CDR3 extends over 14 amino acids. CDR3: CASSYQGGNTEAFF. The CDR3 DNA sequence: TGTGCCAGCAGTTATCAGGGGGGTAACACTGAAGCTTTCTTT.

The chain has TRBV3-1 (or the pseudogene TRBV3-2) and TRBJ1-2, with D perhaps matching TRBD1 (6 bases). Germline CDR1 and CDR2: LGHDT and YNNKEL (reference sequence). The V gene lost 5 bases and the J gene lost 2 bases, with 12 bases spanning the gap. The CDR3 consists of 14 residues. DNA of the CDR3: TGTGCCAGCAGCTTCTTAACAGGGAACTATGGCTACACCTTC. Protein product: CASSFLTGNYGYTF.

This rearrangement joins TRBV2 to TRBJ1-1, with 7 bases identical to TRBD1. This CDR3 is built from 14 residues. Germline V gene data show CDR1 as SNHLY and CDR2 as FYNNEI. V lost 4 bases and J lost 2; bases outside the gene matches: 4. The CDR3 nucleotides read TGTGCCAGCAGTGTACAGGGGTCTAACACTGAAGCTTTCTTT. Translating it yields CASSVQGSNTEAFF.

The chain recombines TRBV12-5 with TRBJ2-7, with TRBD2 matching over 13 bases. Losses at the gene ends were 7 bases for V and 5 bases for J; bases not matched to a gene: 11. The CDR3 loop spans 16 amino acids. Germline CDR1 is LGHNT and CDR2 is FRNRAP. CDR3: CASAPPGGLAGNEQYF. As DNA, the CDR3 is TGTGCTAGTGCCCCGCCGGGGGGACTAGCGGGGAACGAGCAGTACTTC.